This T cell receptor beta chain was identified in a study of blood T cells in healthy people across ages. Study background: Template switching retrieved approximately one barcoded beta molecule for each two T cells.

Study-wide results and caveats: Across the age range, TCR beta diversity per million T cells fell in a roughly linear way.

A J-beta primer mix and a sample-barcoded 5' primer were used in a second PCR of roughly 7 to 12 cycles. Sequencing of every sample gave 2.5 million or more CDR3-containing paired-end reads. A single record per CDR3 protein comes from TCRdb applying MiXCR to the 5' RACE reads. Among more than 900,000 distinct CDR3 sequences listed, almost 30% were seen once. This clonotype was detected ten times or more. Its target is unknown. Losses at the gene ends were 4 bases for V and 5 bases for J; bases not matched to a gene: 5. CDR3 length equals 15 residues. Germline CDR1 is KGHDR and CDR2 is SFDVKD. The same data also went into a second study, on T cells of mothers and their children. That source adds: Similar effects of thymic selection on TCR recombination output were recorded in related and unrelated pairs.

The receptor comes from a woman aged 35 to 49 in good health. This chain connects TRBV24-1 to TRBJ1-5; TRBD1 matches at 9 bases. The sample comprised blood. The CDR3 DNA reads TGTGCCACCAGTGACCCGGGGACAGGGCATCAGCCCCAGCATTTT. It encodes CATSDPGTGHQPQHF.